This paragraph reports one TCR beta chain. Germline V gene lookup returns CDR1 LNHDA and CDR2 SQIVND (reference sequence). CDR3 size: 13 residues. With 3 bases clipped from V and 9 bases from J, the junction kept 7 bases outside the gene matches. Sequencing was performed with immunoSEQ multiplex PCR; in TCRdb, only in-frame clones are kept and a portion is missing. The sample lists about 310,000 clones, approximately 85% seen once, with roughly 2.3% in the top ten. Membership in each cohort depended on participant-reported clinical history. This record belongs to a study of blood T cell repertoires in COVID-19.

This sequence was found in a young man who had recovered from COVID-19. V usage is TRBV19 and J usage is TRBJ2-7, with 8 bases lining up with TRBD2. The source material was PBMCs or T cells enriched from blood (not recorded which). The CDR3 bases are TGTGCCAGTAGTATGCTGACTAGCGACGGGCAGTACTTC. Translated: CASSMLTSDGQYF.